The 24 T cell receptor beta chains in this list originate from one sample, sequenced in a study of blood T cell repertoires in COVID-19. The repertoire was sequenced with immunoSEQ multiplex PCR; TCRdb's copy has only in-frame clones and lacks some. The sample lists 490,000 or so clones; approximately 90% were seen once. What was sequenced was PBMCs or T cells enriched from blood (not recorded which). These receptors all stem from a woman in her forties who had recovered from COVID-19.

This clone has a single count. The rearrangement uses TRBV11-2 and TRBJ1-1; TRBD1 matches 7 bases. The CDR3 spans 17 residues. Per the germline V gene, CDR1 is SGHAT and CDR2 is FQNNGV. V lost 4 bases, J lost 1 base, and 12 bases stayed unmatched. For the CDR3, the DNA is TGTGCCAGCAGCTCGCCTCAACAGGGGAGGCGGAACACTGAAGCTTTCTTT. Amino acids: CASSSPQQGRRNTEAFF. Combining the CDR3 with reference TRBV11-2 and TRBJ1-1 gives the whole variable domain EAGVAQSPRYKIIEKRQSVAFWCNPISGHATLYWYQQILGQGPKLLIQFQNNGVVDDSQLPKDRFSAERLKGVDSTLKIQPAKLEDSAVYLCASSSPQQGRRNTEAFFGQGTRLTVV.

The J gene is TRBJ2-6, the V gene TRBV19; D perhaps matches TRBD2 (6 bases). CDR3 length: 18 amino acids. V dropped 5 bases and J dropped 1 base, with 18 bases sitting between them. Germline V lookup: CDR1 LNHDA, CDR2 SQIVND (reference sequence). The CDR3 DNA reads TGTGCCAGTAGTCCCCGGCGCACGGGGAGGTCTGGGGCCAACGTCCTGACTTTC. This translates into CASSPRRTGRSGANVLTF.

The chain uses TRBV11-3 and TRBJ2-1; D may be TRBD2 (5 bases). Trimming cost V 1 base and J 3 bases, with 13 bases left between them. Germline CDR1 reads SGHNT; CDR2 reads YENEEA. The CDR3 loop spans 16 amino acids. CDR3 loop: CASSLGQREFYNEQFF. The DNA of the CDR3 is TGTGCCAGCAGCTTAGGCCAGAGGGAGTTCTACAATGAGCAGTTCTTC.

V and J are TRBV5-1 and TRBJ1-2; the match to TRBD1 covers 11 bases. The CDR3 totals 18 residues. Losses at the gene ends were 4 bases for V and 4 bases for J; bases not matched to a gene: 15. The germline V gene encodes CDR1 SGHRS and CDR2 YFSETQ. CDR3 sequence (DNA): TGCGCCAGCAGCACCAACTGTTCCGGGACAGGGGGTCGCTATGGCTACACCTTC. It yields the protein CASSTNCSGTGGRYGYTF.

The V and J genes are TRBV5-5 and TRBJ1-2; 7 bases match TRBD1. Germline V gives CDR1 SGHKS, CDR2 YYEKEE (reference sequence). The trim removed 0 bases at V and 10 bases at J, leaving 6 bases unmatched. CDR3 length: 13 amino acids. The CDR3 protein is CASSLGQGFDYTF. Written as DNA, the CDR3 is TGTGCCAGCAGCTTGGGACAGGGTTTTGACTACACCTTC.

The chain combines TRBV27 with TRBJ1-1; 8 nucleotides match TRBD1. The CDR3 consists of 13 residues. The V gene end was trimmed by 4 bases and the J gene end by 10 bases; junction bases not matched to a gene: 8. Looked up from germline, CDR1 is MNHEY and CDR2 is SMNVEV (reference sequence). The CDR3 sequence is CASSYSLDRGAFF. For the CDR3, the DNA is TGTGCCAGCAGTTATTCCCTCGACAGGGGAGCTTTCTTT.

The chain links TRBV27 to TRBJ2-2, with TRBD2 matching over 9 bases. CDR3 length equals 16 residues. V gave up 8 bases and J gave up 4 bases; unmatched junction bases: 11. Germline V lookup: CDR1 MNHEY, CDR2 SMNVEV (reference sequence). The CDR3 DNA sequence: TGTGCCAGCCTGTCCTTAGCGGGAGCATTCACCGGGGAGCTGTTTTTT. Translated, it gives CASLSLAGAFTGELFF.

The chain has TRBV7-9 and TRBJ2-7, with a possible D match to TRBD2 (5 bases). The CDR3 sequence is 14 residues long. V dropped 2 bases and J dropped 2 bases, with 10 bases sitting between them. CDR1 SEHNR and CDR2 FQNEAQ come from the germline V gene (reference sequence). The CDR3 sequence: CASSLSEAAYEQYF. The CDR3 nucleotides read TGTGCCAGCAGCTTATCGGAGGCAGCCTACGAGCAGTACTTC.

The rearrangement joins TRBV19 to TRBJ1-1, with a tentative D call TRBD1 (6 bases). Trimming cost V 7 bases and J 6 bases, with 15 bases left between them. The CDR3 covers 13 residues. CDR1 is LNHDA and CDR2 is SQIVND in the germline V gene (reference sequence). As DNA, the CDR3 is TGTGCCAGTACCCCCAGCGGGGGGCCTGAAGCTTTCTTT. Protein: CASTPSGGPEAFF.

The chain carries TRBV20-1 and TRBJ1-1; D gene uncertain. The germline CDR1 and CDR2 sequences are DFQATT and SNEGSKA (reference sequence). The V end lost 3 bases, the J end lost 1 base, and 6 bases lay between the germline ends. There are 12 residues in the CDR3. CDR3 DNA sequence: TGCAGTGCTAGTCGACAGAACACTGAAGCTTTCTTT. This translates into CSASRQNTEAFF.

CDR3 sequence (DNA): TGTGCCAGCAGCGGACAGGGGGTCTACGAGCAGTACTTC. Encoded protein: CASSGQGVYEQYF. J is TRBJ2-7 and V is TRBV6-5, with 10 bases lining up with TRBD1. The V segment lost 6 bases and the J segment 3 bases; nucleotides outside the gene matches: 2. The CDR3 covers 13 residues. CDR1 and CDR2 from the germline V gene are MNHEY and SVGAGI.

The rearrangement joins TRBV11-2 to TRBJ1-2, with D possibly TRBD1 on 6 matching bases. The V and J ends lost 2 bases and 4 bases respectively, with 14 bases between them. Germline CDR1 and CDR2: SGHAT and FQNNGV. CDR3 length: 15 amino acids. DNA of the CDR3: TGTGCCAGCAGCTTAATTCCGGACAGTTCCTATGGCTACACCTTC. Its translation is CASSLIPDSSYGYTF.

The chain couples TRBV25-1 to TRBJ1-1; 7 nucleotides line up with TRBD1. This CDR3 spans 17 amino acids. V shed 2 bases and J 6 bases; nucleotides not matched to a gene: 15. Germline V gene data show CDR1 as MGHDK and CDR2 as SYGVNS. The CDR3 reads CASSEPDGGGQGAEAFF. For the CDR3, the DNA is TGTGCCAGCAGTGAACCCGACGGGGGCGGCCAGGGGGCTGAAGCTTTCTTT. The whole variable domain, remainder taken from reference TRBV25-1 and TRBJ1-1, is EADIYQTPRYLVIGTGKKITLECSQTMGHDKMYWYQQDPGMELHLIHYSYGVNSTEKGDLSSESTVSRIRTEHFPLTLESARPSHTSQYLCASSEPDGGGQGAEAFFGQGTRLTVV.

This sequence joins TRBV4-1 and TRBJ2-1; D might be TRBD2 (5 bases). The length of the CDR3 is 14 residues. Trimming took 3 bases from V and 4 from J, leaving 10 bases between them. Germline V gives CDR1 MGHRA, CDR2 YSYEKL. The DNA of the CDR3 is TGCGCCAGCAGCCAGAGGGAGCGATACAATGAGCAGTTCTTC. Its translation is CASSQRERYNEQFF.

This rearrangement joins TRBV7-9 to TRBJ2-7; a weak D match, TRBD2 (5 bases). V lost 2 bases and J 5 bases, leaving 13 bases between the germline ends. CDR3 length: 14 amino acids. CDR1 and CDR2 (germline): SEHNR, FQNEAQ (reference sequence). The CDR3 bases are TGTGCCAGCAGCTTACGCACGGGGATCAACGAGCAGTACTTC. It codes for CASSLRTGINEQYF.

Comment on this clone: This sample includes further DNA sequences coding for the same CDR3. The rearrangement joins TRBV7-2 to TRBJ2-7; no clear D gene. The CDR3 sequence is 11 residues long. Trimming took off 4 bases at V and 3 bases at J, with 4 bases between the two ends. CDR1 is SGHTA, CDR2 FQGNSA, per germline. The CDR3: CASSSLYEQYF. The CDR3 DNA reads TGTGCCAGCAGCTCACTCTACGAGCAGTACTTC.

V and J are TRBV19 and TRBJ2-2; D possibly corresponds to TRBD2 (6 bases). Trimming left V 1 base short and J 3 bases short, with 15 bases between. Per germline, CDR1 LNHDA and CDR2 SQIVND (reference sequence). This CDR3 contains 17 residues. The CDR3 region has the DNA TGTGCCAGTAGTATAGGCGGGGCCCCCGGATACACCGGGGAGCTGTTTTTT. It codes for CASSIGGAPGYTGELFF.

This chain uses TRBV27 with TRBJ1-1; maybe TRBD1 (5 bases). The germline CDR1 and CDR2 sequences are MNHEY and SMNVEV (reference sequence). V was shortened by 7 bases and J by 4 bases, with 10 bases between the two germline ends. CDR3 length: 12 residues. The chain's CDR3 is CASMGGVTEAFF. CDR3 nucleotides: TGTGCCAGCATGGGGGGGGTCACTGAAGCTTTCTTT.

CDR3: CASSSIDRPGTEAFF. CDR3 coding DNA: TGTGCCAGCAGCTCTATCGACAGGCCGGGGACTGAAGCTTTCTTT. V usage is TRBV5-6 and J usage is TRBJ1-1, with D possibly being TRBD1 (6 bases). In germline, CDR1 is SGHDT, CDR2 YYEEEE. This CDR3 spans 15 amino acids. V was trimmed by 3 bases and J by 5 bases, leaving 17 bases between them.

The chain has TRBV6-5 and TRBJ1-2, with 7 bases identical to TRBD1. The trim removed 4 bases at V and 8 bases at J, leaving 4 bases unmatched. The CDR3 is 12 residues long. Germline lookup yields CDR1 MNHEY and CDR2 SVGAGI. CDR3 sequence reads: CASSSQGGGYTF. The CDR3 nucleotides are TGTGCCAGCAGTTCCCAAGGGGGCGGCTACACCTTC.

V and J are TRBV2 and TRBJ2-3, with D perhaps TRBD1 (6 bases). Trimming removed 8 bases at V and 6 bases at J, with 15 bases between. This CDR3 is built from 13 residues. Germline V gives CDR1 SNHLY, CDR2 FYNNEI. The chain's CDR3 is CASLSGVIDTQYF. CDR3 nucleotides: TGTGCCAGCCTCTCAGGGGTCATCGATACGCAGTATTTT.

The J gene is TRBJ1-4, the V gene TRBV19; no reliable D call. Germline loops: CDR1 LNHDA, CDR2 SQIVND (reference sequence). This CDR3 is 15 amino acids long. With 3 bases removed from V and 4 bases from J, the gap between germline ends came to 12 bases. The DNA for the CDR3 is TGTGCCAGTAGTATCCGACGGGGTATTAATGAAAAACTGTTTTTT. Translation gives CASSIRRGINEKLFF.

The chain uses TRBV6-2 or TRBV6-3 and TRBJ1-2; no reliable D call. Per germline, CDR1 MNHEY and CDR2 SVGEGT. V lost 6 bases and J 6 bases, leaving 14 bases between the germline ends. The CDR3 is 13 residues long. The CDR3 DNA follows: TGTGCCAGCAGATACCTTAGTTACGATGGCTACACCTTC. Translating gives CASRYLSYDGYTF.

V is TRBV19 and J is TRBJ2-5; D possibly corresponds to TRBD2 (6 bases). Germline V gene sequence: CDR1 LNHDA, CDR2 SQIVND (reference sequence). Deletions cut 7 bases from V and 2 bases from J, with 14 bases between. CDR3 length: 14 residues. CDR3 region: CASNLRRDQETQYF. In DNA, the CDR3 is TGTGCCAGTAATCTTCGGAGGGATCAAGAGACCCAGTACTTC.